Below, 10 T cell receptor beta chains from the same sample are listed, as sequenced in a study of blood T cell repertoires in COVID-19. Produced via immunoSEQ multiplex PCR; TCRdb's table is partial and in-frame only. The data contain 10,000 to 15,000 clones, about 78% of them seen just once; the ten biggest clones take up around 37%. Input material: peripheral blood. These receptors originate from a human donor in a cohort sampled during active COVID-19.

The CDR3 region has the DNA TGTGCCAGCAAACTGGGGGGATCACCCCTCCACTTT. The encoded protein is CASKLGGSPLHF. The chain couples TRBV28 to TRBJ1-6; D perhaps matches TRBD1 (5 bases). The V end lost 7 bases, the J end lost 10 bases, and 11 bases lay between the germline ends. Looked up from germline, CDR1 is MDHEN and CDR2 is SYDVKM. The CDR3 loop spans 12 amino acids.

The CDR3 spells CASSPRRAGANVLTF. The CDR3 nucleotides are TGTGCCAGCAGCCCCCGGCGGGCTGGGGCCAACGTCCTGACTTTC. This rearrangement joins TRBV7-9 to TRBJ2-6; maybe TRBD2 (5 bases). CDR1 SEHNR and CDR2 FQNEAQ come from the germline V gene (reference sequence). Trimming pared 5 bases from V and 2 bases from J, leaving 10 bases between. The length of the CDR3 is 15 residues.

This clone was counted a few times. The chain links TRBV28 to TRBJ1-4; possibly TRBD1 for D (5 bases). The CDR3 covers 16 residues. V was shortened by 4 bases and J by 2 bases, with 14 bases between the two germline ends. Germline CDR1 MDHEN, CDR2 SYDVKM. The CDR3 reads CASSWGGGRTNEKLFF. CDR3 nucleotides: TGTGCCAGCAGTTGGGGGGGAGGAAGGACTAATGAAAAACTGTTTTTT.

The V gene is TRBV7-2, the J gene TRBJ1-1; 8 nucleotides line up with TRBD1. V shed 4 bases, J shed 1 base, and the junction held 5 bases outside the gene matches. Germline assignment: CDR1 SGHTA and CDR2 FQGNSA. This CDR3 has 15 amino acids. The DNA of the CDR3 is TGTGCCAGCAGCTCTTACAGGGGGGGGAACACTGAAGCTTTCTTT. Translation: CASSSYRGGNTEAFF.

The CDR3 region is CASRQGTGNYNEQFF. For the CDR3, the DNA is TGTGCCAGCAGACAGGGGACAGGCAATTACAATGAGCAGTTCTTC. The rearrangement links TRBV14 to TRBJ2-1; 8 bases line up with TRBD1. From germline, CDR1 is SGHDN and CDR2 FVKESK. The trim removed 6 bases at V and 4 bases at J, leaving 8 bases unmatched. The CDR3 is made up of 15 amino acids.

Written as DNA, the CDR3 is TGTGCCAGCAGTCCCGGGGAGGGGAACACCGGGGAGCTGTTTTTT. Translation: CASSPGEGNTGELFF. This sequence joins TRBV6-5 and TRBJ2-2, with 7 bases aligning to TRBD2. The CDR3 contains 15 residues. V gave up 5 bases and J gave up 1 base; unmatched junction bases: 4. CDR1 MNHEY and CDR2 SVGAGI come from the germline V gene.

This chain links TRBV5-1 with TRBJ2-1, with 9 bases that match TRBD2. This CDR3 contains 15 residues. Looked up from germline, CDR1 is SGHRS and CDR2 is YFSETQ. V gave up 0 bases and J gave up 4 bases; unmatched junction bases: 2. The CDR3 nucleotides are TGCGCCAGCAGCTTGGGTAGCGGGGGTTACAATGAGCAGTTCTTC. Translation gives CASSLGSGGYNEQFF. The whole variable domain, filled in from reference TRBV5-1 and TRBJ2-1, reads KAGVTQTPRYLIKTRGQQVTLSCSPISGHRSVSWYQQTPGQGLQFLFEYFSETQRNKGNFPGRFSGRQFSNSRSEMNVSTLELGDSALYLCASSLGSGGYNEQFFGPGTRLTVL.

The chain couples TRBV6-5 to TRBJ1-6; maybe TRBD1 (5 bases). The V end was cut by 5 bases, the J end by 10 bases, with 18 bases between. Germline assignment: CDR1 MNHEY and CDR2 SVGAGI. The CDR3 has 15 residues. The CDR3 DNA follows: TGTGCCAGCAGTACGGACGGGGGAATTAACTCACCCCTCCACTTT. It specifies CASSTDGGINSPLHF.

This clone was observed once. The rearrangement uses TRBV2 and TRBJ1-1, with no clear D. Trimming took 5 bases from V and 4 from J, leaving 17 bases between them. The CDR3 has 15 residues. Germline lookup yields CDR1 SNHLY and CDR2 FYNNEI. CDR3 sequence: CASSRSSGVGTEAFF. CDR3 coding DNA: TGTGCCAGCAGTAGGTCTTCTGGAGTAGGCACTGAAGCTTTCTTT.

The chain joins TRBV10-2 to TRBJ1-5; D ambiguous. This CDR3 comprises 13 residues. Germline V gene sequence: CDR1 WSHSY, CDR2 SAAADI. V shed 7 bases and J shed 6 bases, with 13 bases lying between them. Here the CDR3 DNA reads TGCGCCAGCACCTCGGACTCGTTTCAGCCCCAGCATTTT. Amino acid sequence: CASTSDSFQPQHF.